These 27 T cell receptor beta chains were all obtained from the same sample, sequenced in a study of shared clonotypes between healthy human individuals. Profiling relied on immunoSEQ multiplex PCR, and the TCRdb table lists in-frame clones only, not all of them. The data hold approximately 1.9 million clones, with roughly 95% observed a single time. The naive CD8 subset, CD45RO-negative cells positively selected for CCR7, excluded terminally differentiated effector memory CD45RA+ cells. The sequencing sample was made of naive CD8+ T cells from PBMCs. Receptors were obtained from a man aged 18 to 35 in good health. Some clones in this sample may be carry-over from other donors' samples.

V usage is TRBV2 and J usage is TRBJ1-4, with a tentative D call TRBD1 (5 bases). The length of the CDR3 is 14 residues. Germline-derived CDR1 and CDR2 are SNHLY and FYNNEI. Trimming took 6 bases from V and 0 from J, leaving 8 bases between them. CDR3 protein: CASRQAATNEKLFF. DNA of the CDR3: TGTGCCAGCAGACAGGCAGCAACTAATGAAAAACTGTTTTTT.

The chain uses TRBV6-4 and TRBJ2-3, with 10 bases matching TRBD1. The germline CDR1 and CDR2 sequences are MRHNA and SNTAGT. The CDR3 is made up of 16 amino acids. V lost 3 bases and J lost 6; bases outside the gene matches: 9. CDR3 amino acids: CASSESPDRGEDTQYF. The CDR3 DNA sequence: TGTGCCAGCAGTGAATCCCCGGACAGGGGGGAGGATACGCAGTATTTT.

The chain carries TRBV2 and TRBJ2-3, with 10 bases aligning to TRBD2. Per the germline V gene, CDR1 is SNHLY and CDR2 is FYNNEI. V lost 0 bases to trimming and J lost 3 bases; unmatched junction nucleotides: 6. The length of the CDR3 is 17 residues. The CDR3 is CASSEAPLAGATDTQYF. In DNA, the CDR3 is TGTGCCAGCAGTGAAGCCCCCCTAGCGGGAGCGACAGATACGCAGTATTTT.

The genes are TRBV7-8 and TRBJ2-7, with TRBD2 identical over 7 bases. The ends lost 1 base at V and 4 bases at J; junction bases unmatched: 4. This CDR3 region has 14 residues. Per germline, CDR1 SGHVS and CDR2 FQNEAQ. CDR3 nucleotide sequence: TGTGCCAGCAGCTTAGTTGGGGAGGGGTACGAGCAGTACTTC. It specifies CASSLVGEGYEQYF.

The chain joins TRBV20-1 to TRBJ2-1, with no clear D. Per the germline V gene, CDR1 is DFQATT and CDR2 is SNEGSKA (reference sequence). The CDR3 totals 10 residues. The V end was cut by 3 bases, the J end by 12 bases, with 9 bases between. The CDR3: CSASNVRQFF. Written as DNA, the CDR3 is TGCAGTGCTAGTAATGTACGGCAGTTCTTC.

The chain combines TRBV5-4 with TRBJ1-4; maybe TRBD1 (5 bases). This CDR3 is built from 14 residues. The germline gives CDR1 SGHNT, CDR2 YYREEE (reference sequence). V was clipped by 0 bases and J by 6 bases, with 9 bases between them. CDR3 in DNA: TGTGCCAGCAGCTTGGAGGGGCGGTATGAAAAACTGTTTTTT. Protein sequence: CASSLEGRYEKLFF.

J is TRBJ2-5 and V is TRBV4-1; either TRBD1 or TRBD2 may supply D (5 bases each). The CDR3 is 15 residues long. Germline V gives CDR1 MGHRA, CDR2 YSYEKL. Trimming stripped 4 bases from V and 1 base from J, with 13 bases between. CDR3 amino acids: CASSRFGDPQETQYF. The CDR3 DNA is TGCGCCAGCAGCCGTTTTGGGGACCCCCAAGAGACCCAGTACTTC.

Only one count was recorded for this clone. The genes are TRBV5-8 and TRBJ2-7, with 10 bases fitting TRBD1. CDR3 size: 16 residues. J was trimmed by 3 bases and V by 1 base; bases with no gene match: 7. In germline, CDR1 is SGHTS, CDR2 YDEGEE. The CDR3 region is CASSLNEGTGVYEQYF. DNA for the CDR3: TGTGCCAGCAGCTTGAATGAGGGGACAGGGGTCTACGAGCAGTACTTC. The complete variable domain, with remaining parts taken from reference TRBV5-8 and TRBJ2-7, reads EAGVTQSPTHLIKTRGQQATLRCSPISGHTSVYWYQQALGLGLQFLLWYDEGEERNRGNFPPRFSGRQFPNYSSELNVNALELEDSALYLCASSLNEGTGVYEQYFGPGTRLTVT.

The chain joins TRBV2 to TRBJ2-5, with a weak D call TRBD2 (6 bases). CDR3 length: 15 residues. V lost 10 bases and J lost 1, with 19 bases in between. CDR1 SNHLY and CDR2 FYNNEI come from the germline V gene. CDR3 nucleotides: TGTGCCACCGCGGGAAGAGAGGGGTTCCAAGAGACCCAGTACTTC. As protein: CATAGREGFQETQYF.

The chain uses TRBV28 and TRBJ2-5, with D uncertain. The germline gives CDR1 MDHEN, CDR2 SYDVKM. The V end lost 2 bases, the J end lost 5 bases, and 12 bases lay between the germline ends. The CDR3 consists of 14 residues. In nucleotides, the CDR3 is TGTGCCAGCAGTTTAGTGGCTTTTGGGGAGACCCAGTACTTC. It yields the protein CASSLVAFGETQYF.

The table lists this clone with a few counts. The chain carries TRBV19 and TRBJ1-1; 7 bases match TRBD1. V was pared by 5 bases and J by 1 base, with 10 bases of the junction left unmatched. This CDR3 is built from 16 residues. Per the germline V gene, CDR1 is LNHDA and CDR2 is SQIVND (reference sequence). The CDR3 coding sequence is TGTGCCAGTAGTCCCTTCCTGACAGGGACGAACACTGAAGCTTTCTTT. Its protein is CASSPFLTGTNTEAFF.

V gene TRBV14 combines with J gene TRBJ2-4, with D perhaps matching TRBD1 or TRBD2 (5 bases each). Germline loops: CDR1 SGHDN, CDR2 FVKESK. V lost 3 bases, J lost 3 bases, and 6 bases lay in between. The CDR3 totals 13 residues. CDR3 sequence reads: CASSQGRKNIQYF. The CDR3 nucleotides are TGTGCCAGCAGCCAGGGACGCAAAAACATTCAGTACTTC.

CDR3 bases: TGTGCCAGTAGTCCGGAGACAGTGAACACAGATACGCAGTATTTT. It is translated as CASSPETVNTDTQYF. The chain couples TRBV19 to TRBJ2-3; TRBD1 might be the D (5 bases). CDR1 LNHDA and CDR2 SQIVND come from the germline V gene (reference sequence). CDR3 length: 15 residues. Trimming pared 5 bases from V and 2 bases from J, leaving 14 bases between. Based on the CDR3 plus reference TRBV19 and TRBJ2-3, the full variable domain is DGGITQSPKYLFRKEGQNVTLSCEQNLNHDAMYWYRQDPGQGLRLIYYSQIVNDFQKGDIAEGYSVSREKKESFPLTVTSAQKNPTAFYLCASSPETVNTDTQYFGPGTRLTVL.

The chain uses TRBV15 and TRBJ1-3; D is undetermined. Trimming shortened V by 2 bases and J by 1 base, and 6 bases separated the two germline ends. CDR1 LNHNV and CDR2 YYDKDF come from the germline V gene (reference sequence). This CDR3 has 14 residues. The DNA for the CDR3 is TGTGCCACCAGCAGACCTGAGTCTGGAAACACCATATATTTT. Its translation: CATSRPESGNTIYF.

V and J are TRBV28 and TRBJ1-5; unclear D gene. The CDR3 has 18 residues. Germline CDR1 reads MDHEN; CDR2 reads SYDVKM. Trimming shortened V by 2 bases and J by 2 bases, and 19 bases separated the two germline ends. For the CDR3, the DNA is TGTGCCAGCAGTTTAGGAGTAGGAACAGTTGAGGGCAATCAGCCCCAGCATTTT. This sequence encodes CASSLGVGTVEGNQPQHF.

The chain has TRBV7-8 and TRBJ1-4; D remains ambiguous. The CDR3 loop spans 18 amino acids. The germline V and J ends were trimmed by 1 base and 0 bases, with 15 bases remaining between them. The V gene's germline CDR1 is SGHVS and CDR2 FQNEAQ. This chain's CDR3 is CASSLDRRRIATNEKLFF. CDR3 DNA sequence: TGTGCCAGCAGCTTAGATCGGCGGAGGATCGCAACTAATGAAAAACTGTTTTTT.

The chain employs TRBV7-8 and TRBJ1-1; 9 positions agree with TRBD1. Losses at the gene ends were 6 bases for V and 5 bases for J; bases not matched to a gene: 10. In germline, CDR1 is SGHVS, CDR2 FQNEAQ. CDR3 length: 15 residues. The CDR3 region has the DNA TGTGCCAGCAGTCGCAACAGGGGGCTAGAGACTGAAGCTTTCTTT. Its translation is CASSRNRGLETEAFF. The full variable domain, its missing parts supplied by reference TRBV7-8 and TRBJ1-1, is GAGVSQSPRYKVAKRGQDVALRCDPISGHVSLFWYQQALGQGPEFLTYFQNEAQLDKSGLPSDRFFAERPEGSVSTLKIQRTQQEDSAVYLCASSRNRGLETEAFFGQGTRLTVV.

This CDR3 is CSVDLAESQETQYF. The CDR3 DNA reads as TGCAGCGTTGACCTAGCGGAGAGCCAAGAGACCCAGTACTTC. V gene TRBV29-1 combines with J gene TRBJ2-5; TRBD2 matches 7 bases. Trimming at V came to 3 bases and at J to 1 base, leaving 5 bases not matched to a gene. The V gene's germline CDR1 is SQVTM and CDR2 ANQGSEA. This CDR3 comprises 14 residues.

CDR3 residues: CASGLRENEQFF. The CDR3 DNA reads as TGTGCTAGTGGTTTGCGCGAGAATGAGCAGTTCTTC. This chain uses TRBV12-5 with TRBJ2-1; no definite D call. Trimming stripped 2 bases from V and 7 bases from J, with 6 bases between. Germline V lookup: CDR1 LGHNT, CDR2 FRNRAP. The CDR3 has 12 amino acids.

This chain joins TRBV9 and TRBJ1-2; no clear D. The CDR3 has 17 amino acids. Trimming removed 1 base from V and 8 bases from J, with 24 bases in between. CDR1 is SGDLS, CDR2 YYNGEE, per germline. The CDR3 sequence: CASSVISGGSLPRGYTF. As DNA, the CDR3 is TGTGCCAGCAGCGTAATTAGTGGAGGCTCACTACCCCGGGGCTACACCTTC.

The chain employs TRBV7-6 and TRBJ2-4, with D perhaps TRBD2 (6 bases). Per the germline V gene, CDR1 is SGHVS and CDR2 is FNYEAQ. This CDR3 has 16 amino acids. Trimming took 1 base from V and 8 from J, leaving 18 bases between them. The CDR3 spells CASSLDFRSGGDIQYF. CDR3 DNA: TGTGCCAGCAGCTTAGACTTCAGATCAGGCGGGGACATTCAGTACTTC.

This clone occurred once. V is TRBV7-3 and J is TRBJ2-5, with 10 bases that match TRBD2. This CDR3 contains 19 residues. Germline V CDR1 and CDR2: SGHTA, FQGTGA. V shed 5 bases and J 1 base; nucleotides not matched to a gene: 16. The DNA for the CDR3 is TGTGCCAGCAGCGACGGTGGATACCCCCCTAGCGGGAGCCAAGAGACCCAGTACTTC. Protein sequence: CASSDGGYPPSGSQETQYF.

The chain links TRBV11-2 to TRBJ2-1; D uncertain. V was clipped by 0 bases and J by 4 bases, with 16 bases between them. This CDR3 has 17 residues. Germline CDR1 is SGHAT and CDR2 is FQNNGV. CDR3 amino acids: CASSLDGRTNLYNEQFF. The CDR3 nucleotides read TGTGCCAGCAGCTTAGACGGACGTACAAACCTATACAATGAGCAGTTCTTC.

V gene TRBV4-3 combines with J gene TRBJ1-4; TRBD1 is a possible D gene (5 bases). CDR3 length equals 19 residues. Germline V gives CDR1 LGHNA, CDR2 YSLEER. The V and J ends lost 0 bases and 8 bases respectively, with 25 bases between them. The CDR3 is CASSQDQPPGQGYDEKLFF. CDR3 DNA: TGCGCCAGCAGCCAAGATCAGCCGCCAGGCCAGGGTTACGACGAAAAACTGTTTTTT.

This clone was observed a single time. The rearrangement links TRBV27 to TRBJ1-5; 9 bases are a match to TRBD1. This CDR3 comprises 14 residues. Germline V gives CDR1 MNHEY, CDR2 SMNVEV (reference sequence). Trimming took 5 bases from V and 6 from J; bases not matched to a gene: 5. The CDR3 here is CASSLRDRVQPQHF. CDR3 nucleotide sequence: TGTGCCAGCAGTCTCCGGGACAGGGTTCAGCCCCAGCATTTT.

The genes are TRBV27 and TRBJ2-7; TRBD2 is a possible D gene (6 bases). V lost 5 bases, J lost 4 bases, and 18 bases lay in between. CDR1 and CDR2 from the germline V gene are MNHEY and SMNVEV (reference sequence). This CDR3 has 15 amino acids. CDR3 loop: CASSQGLEGPYEQYF. DNA for the CDR3: TGTGCCAGCAGTCAAGGGTTGGAGGGCCCGTACGAGCAGTACTTC.

Comments on this clone: Other nucleotide sequences from this sample produce the same CDR3. V gene TRBV4-1 combines with J gene TRBJ1-1; tentative D call: TRBD1 (6 bases). This CDR3 is 13 amino acids long. The germline V gene encodes CDR1 MGHRA and CDR2 YSYEKL. Trimming cost V 1 base and J 7 bases, with 10 bases left between them. The CDR3: CASSQVGGFEAFF. The CDR3 DNA sequence: TGCGCCAGCAGCCAAGTAGGGGGTTTTGAAGCTTTCTTT.